This is a list of T cell receptor beta chains from one sample in a study of human T cells and chemical hapten exposure. Via MiXCR, TCRdb re-called the RACE reads, giving one row per CDR3 protein. The sample lists 90,000 to 140,000 distinct CDR3 sequences, less than 40% occurring once. The source was whole blood, collected in connection with sensitization to the hapten diphenylcyclopropenone (DPC). These receptors came from a man aged 40-50 years with alopecia areata. Some clones in this sample may be carry-over from other donors' samples. Both conserved end residues are part of each CDR3. A D gene is named only where the DNA matches it firmly. The size entry is marked missing in some rows and otherwise reads once, few, many or a size class.

CASTIQGGRGVYNSPLHF	TGTGCCAGCACCATCCAAGGGGGGAGGGGGGTCTATAATTCACCCCTCCACTTT	.	few	TRBV7-2	TRBJ1-6	18
CSSSQGLDTEAFF	TGCAGCTCGAGTCAGGGTCTAGACACTGAAGCTTTCTTT	.	.	TRBV29-1	TRBJ1-1	13
CSASAPLAGVTYEQYF	TGCAGTGCTAGTGCCCCACTAGCCGGGGTTACCTACGAGCAGTACTTC	.	.	TRBV20-1	TRBJ2-7	16
CASSSLGWESGTGELFF	TGTGCCAGCAGTTCGTTGGGTTGGGAGTCGGGCACCGGGGAGCTGTTTTTT	.	few	TRBV12-3/TRBV12-4	TRBJ2-2	17
CASTLHSGGELFF	TGTGCCAGTACCCTCCACTCGGGCGGGGAGCTGTTTTTT	.	.	TRBV19	TRBJ2-2	13
CAISGETKNIQYF	TGTGCCATCAGTGGGGAGACCAAAAACATTCAGTACTTC	.	.	TRBV10-3	TRBJ2-4	13
CASSFKRQGAFGYGYTF	TGTGCCAGCAGTTTTAAACGACAGGGGGCTTTCGGGTATGGCTACACCTTC	TRBD1	.	TRBV12-3/TRBV12-4	TRBJ1-2	17
CASSFLPTGQGALSSYEQYF	TGCGCCAGCAGCTTCTTACCCACGGGACAGGGGGCGTTGAGCTCCTACGAGCAGTACTTC	TRBD1	.	TRBV5-1	TRBJ2-7	20
CASSVSSFIDEQFF	TGTGCCAGCAGCGTATCTAGTTTCATCGATGAGCAGTTCTTC	.	few	TRBV9	TRBJ2-1	14
CSAARRETGTDTQYF	TGCAGTGCCGCCAGGCGGGAGACCGGGACAGATACGCAGTATTTT	TRBD2	.	TRBV20-1	TRBJ2-3	15
CSVEEADNQETQYF	TGCAGCGTTGAAGAAGCGGATAACCAAGAGACCCAGTACTTC	.	.	TRBV29-1	TRBJ2-5	14
CASSYFQGSDTQYF	TGTGCCAGCAGTTACTTTCAGGGTTCAGATACGCAGTATTTT	.	.	TRBV6-6	TRBJ2-3	14
CSVDVFTTDTQYF	TGCAGCGTTGATGTTTTTACTACTGATACGCAGTATTTT	.	.	TRBV29-1	TRBJ2-3	13
CASSPDRVTDTQYF	TGTGCCAGCAGCCCCGACAGGGTCACAGATACGCAGTATTTT	TRBD1	.	TRBV7-6	TRBJ2-3	14
CASSLTGFNEKLFF	TGTGCCAGCAGCTTGACAGGGTTTAATGAAAAACTGTTTTTT	TRBD1	.	TRBV7-2	TRBJ1-4	14
CASKMETEAFF	TGTGCCAGCAAGATGGAGACTGAAGCTTTCTTT	.	few	TRBV6-5	TRBJ1-1	11
CASSYRGRVSDGYTF	TGTGCCAGCAGCTACAGGGGCCGCGTGAGCGATGGCTACACCTTC	TRBD1	few	TRBV6-5	TRBJ1-2	15
CSVGDTQETQYF	TGCAGCGTTGGGGACACCCAAGAGACCCAGTACTTC	.	few	TRBV29-1	TRBJ2-5	12
CSVGEGPPEGYTF	TGCAGCGTTGGGGAGGGACCGCCGGAAGGCTACACCTTC	.	.	TRBV29-1	TRBJ1-2	13
CASSRDGTGAYEQYF	TGCGCCAGCAGCAGGGACGGGACAGGGGCTTACGAGCAGTACTTC	TRBD1	.	TRBV5-1	TRBJ2-7	15
CSALGTGGGYNEQFF	TGCAGTGCCCTTGGGACAGGGGGAGGGTACAATGAGCAGTTCTTC	TRBD1	.	TRBV20-1	TRBJ2-1	15
CASSQGLDRDSGNTIYF	TGCGCCAGCAGCCAAGGTCTTGACAGAGACTCTGGAAACACCATATATTTT	.	few	TRBV4-3	TRBJ1-3	17
CASSPGLILSSYEQYF	TGTGCCAGCAGCCCCGGACTTATCTTGAGCTCCTACGAGCAGTACTTC	.	.	TRBV7-3	TRBJ2-7	16
CSARTSGIPNNEQFF	TGCAGCGCCCGGACTAGCGGGATCCCTAACAATGAGCAGTTCTTC	TRBD2	few	TRBV29-1	TRBJ2-1	15
CASRSGSSTDTQYF	TGTGCCAGCAGATCCGGATCTAGCACAGATACGCAGTATTTT	.	.	TRBV7-8	TRBJ2-3	14
CSARRGLANTDTQYF	TGCAGTGCTAGACGGGGACTAGCGAACACAGATACGCAGTATTTT	TRBD2	many	TRBV20-1	TRBJ2-3	15
CASSPSHRGFSSNYEQYF	TGCGCCAGCAGTCCATCGCACAGGGGATTTTCTAGCAACTACGAGCAGTACTTC	TRBD1	.	TRBV4-3	TRBJ2-7	18
CASSQALYNEQFF	TGTGCCAGCAGCCAAGCCCTATACAATGAGCAGTTCTTC	.	many	TRBV3-1	TRBJ2-1	13
CASSLDRAAGANVLTF	TGTGCCAGCAGCTTAGACAGAGCCGCTGGGGCCAACGTCCTGACTTTC	.	few	TRBV11-2	TRBJ2-6	16
CATSVPGSNQPQHF	TGTGCCACCAGCGTTCCAGGGTCCAATCAGCCCCAGCATTTT	.	few	TRBV24-1	TRBJ1-5	14
CASRGGILDTDTQYF	TGTGCCAGCAGGGGTGGGATTTTAGACACAGATACGCAGTATTTT	.	.	TRBV6-1	TRBJ2-3	15
CATSRERQSNTGELFF	TGTGCCACCAGCAGAGAACGGCAGAGTAACACCGGGGAGCTGTTTTTT	.	few	TRBV15	TRBJ2-2	16
CASSYPPVSHPLNEQFF	TGTGCCAGCAGTTACCCCCCGGTTTCTCATCCCCTCAATGAGCAGTTCTTC	.	few	TRBV6-2/TRBV6-3	TRBJ2-1	17
CASRSTENTGELFF	TGTGCCAGCAGGTCGACCGAGAACACCGGGGAGCTGTTTTTT	.	.	TRBV6-5	TRBJ2-2	14
CASSLVSPNEQYF	TGTGCCAGCAGTTTGGTCAGCCCTAACGAGCAGTACTTC	.	.	TRBV28	TRBJ2-7	13
CASESRGNRHEQYF	TGTGCCAGTGAGTCGAGGGGCAATCGCCACGAGCAGTACTTC	.	few	TRBV27	TRBJ2-7	14
CASSFHGRPYF	TGTGCCAGCAGTTTTCATGGTCGCCCGTACTTC	.	few	TRBV28	TRBJ2-7	11
CASSNGGEGYEQYF	TGTGCCAGCAGTAACGGGGGCGAGGGTTACGAGCAGTACTTC	.	.	TRBV6-5	TRBJ2-7	14
CASSQDIGVSTEAFF	TGCGCCAGCAGCCAAGATATAGGGGTTAGCACTGAAGCTTTCTTT	.	.	TRBV4-3	TRBJ1-1	15
CASSIGLPGANVLTF	TGTGCCAGCAGCATAGGACTTCCTGGGGCCAACGTCCTGACTTTC	.	.	TRBV5-6	TRBJ2-6	15
CASSYMAGVETQYF	TGTGCCAGCAGTTACATGGCGGGAGTGGAGACCCAGTACTTC	TRBD2	.	TRBV6-6	TRBJ2-5	14
CASSLHHGEQTQYF	TGTGCCAGCAGCTTACACCACGGGGAGCAGACCCAGTACTTC	.	.	TRBV7-9	TRBJ2-5	14
CASSQPAIAHQETQYF	TGTGCCAGCAGCCAACCGGCCATAGCGCACCAAGAGACCCAGTACTTC	.	few	TRBV3-1	TRBJ2-5	16
CASSRESGEQFF	TGTGCCAGCAGTCGTGAAAGCGGTGAGCAGTTCTTC	.	few	TRBV6-5	TRBJ2-1	12
CASSLLRDVTEKLFF	TGTGCCAGCAGCTTACTCCGGGACGTAACCGAAAAACTGTTTTTT	.	.	TRBV7-9	TRBJ1-4	15
CASSIDQGHFNQPQHF	TGTGCCAGTAGTATAGATCAGGGACACTTCAATCAGCCCCAGCATTTT	.	.	TRBV19	TRBJ1-5	16
CASRPTGGTDTQYF	TGTGCCAGCAGACCCACTGGGGGCACAGATACGCAGTATTTT	.	few	TRBV6-1	TRBJ2-3	14
CASSWDVSGGGGPDTQYF	TGTGCCAGCAGTTGGGACGTAAGCGGAGGAGGGGGGCCAGATACGCAGTATTTT	.	.	TRBV6-2/TRBV6-3	TRBJ2-3	18
CATQDRGTGELFF	TGTGCCACCCAGGACAGGGGTACCGGGGAGCTGTTTTTT	TRBD1	.	TRBV24-1	TRBJ2-2	13
CSAVRLAGGFNEQFF	TGCAGTGCCGTTCGACTAGCGGGAGGGTTCAATGAGCAGTTCTTC	TRBD2	.	TRBV20-1	TRBJ2-1	15
CASSETLLQETQYF	TGTGCCAGCAGCGAGACCCTTTTACAAGAGACCCAGTACTTC	.	.	TRBV9	TRBJ2-5	14
CASSSLAGGPADTQYF	TGTGCCAGCAGTTCCCTAGCGGGAGGGCCCGCAGATACGCAGTATTTT	TRBD2	.	TRBV12-3/TRBV12-4	TRBJ2-3	16
CASSPRKGDTGELFF	TGTGCCAGCTCACCCAGGAAAGGGGACACCGGGGAGCTGTTTTTT	.	.	TRBV18	TRBJ2-2	15
CSAERLAGVRETQCF	TGCAGTGCAGAAAGACTAGCGGGAGTGAGAGAGACCCAGTGCTTC	TRBD2	once	TRBV20-1	TRBJ2-5	15
CASSLEDRVQAFF	TGTGCCAGCAGCTTAGAGGACAGGGTTCAAGCTTTCTTT	TRBD1	.	TRBV7-9	TRBJ1-1	13
CASSSQLGTGNEKLFF	TGTGCCAGCAGTTCGCAATTGGGGACAGGAAATGAAAAACTGTTTTTT	TRBD1	.	TRBV28	TRBJ1-4	16
CASRSPGPYTDTQYF	TGTGCCAGCAGATCACCGGGTCCTTACACAGATACGCAGTATTTT	.	.	TRBV6-6	TRBJ2-3	15